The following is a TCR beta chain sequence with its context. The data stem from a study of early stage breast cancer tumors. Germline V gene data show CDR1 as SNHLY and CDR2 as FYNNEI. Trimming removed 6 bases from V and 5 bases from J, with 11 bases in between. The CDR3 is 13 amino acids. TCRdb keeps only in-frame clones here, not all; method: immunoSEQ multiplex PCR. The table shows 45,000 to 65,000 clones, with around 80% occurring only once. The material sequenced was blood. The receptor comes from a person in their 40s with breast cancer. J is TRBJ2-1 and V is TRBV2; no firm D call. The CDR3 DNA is TGTGCCAGCAGGACGGATATAAACAATGAGCAGTTCTTC. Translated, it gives CASRTDINNEQFF.